This T cell receptor (beta chain) derives from a study of T cell responses to AZD1222 COVID-19 vaccine. Overall study results and limits: CD4 TCRs covered the whole spike, strongest at regions 160-218 and 743-854. Spike-specific TCR breadth and depth went up after people got two AZD1222 doses. Clonal diversity may have been underestimated, and the donors were mostly white British, with more females than males. Seropositivity was recorded at baseline in only a handful of AZD1222 recipients.

Method: immunoSEQ multiplex PCR; TCRdb's copy keeps in-frame clones and lacks some. Here the sample spans 200,000 to 250,000 clones, roughly 94% being singletons. V dropped 0 bases and J dropped 5 bases, with 10 bases sitting between them. Per the germline V gene, CDR1 is LGHDT and CDR2 is YNNKEL (reference sequence). The CDR3 covers 14 residues. Comments on this clone: Antigen specificity is unknown.

V and J are TRBV3-1 (or the pseudogene TRBV3-2) and TRBJ2-5; D perhaps matches TRBD2 (5 bases). The clonotype comes from an adult who received the MenACWY meningococcal vaccine as a control. Sequencing was performed on peripheral blood, taken 28 days after the second dose of the MenACWY control vaccine. The CDR3 DNA reads TGTGCCAGCAGCCAAGATCGGGAAAGGGAGACCCAGTACTTC. Protein product: CASSQDRERETQYF.